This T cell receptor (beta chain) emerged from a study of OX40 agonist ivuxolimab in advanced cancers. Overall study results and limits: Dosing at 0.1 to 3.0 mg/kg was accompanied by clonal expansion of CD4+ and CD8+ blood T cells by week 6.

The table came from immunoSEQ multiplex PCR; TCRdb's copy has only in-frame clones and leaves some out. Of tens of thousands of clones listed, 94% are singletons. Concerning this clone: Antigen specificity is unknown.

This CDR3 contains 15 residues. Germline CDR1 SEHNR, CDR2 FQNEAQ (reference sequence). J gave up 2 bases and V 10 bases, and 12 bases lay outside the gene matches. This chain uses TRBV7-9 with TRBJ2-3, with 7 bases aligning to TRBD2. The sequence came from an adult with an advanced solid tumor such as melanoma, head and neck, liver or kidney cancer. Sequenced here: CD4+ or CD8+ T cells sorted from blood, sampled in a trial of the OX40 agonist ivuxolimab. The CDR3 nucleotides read TGTGCCACCCAACCGGGGGGAACTCTCACAGATACGCAGTATTTT. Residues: CATQPGGTLTDTQYF.